These 31 T cell receptor beta chains originate from one sample sequenced in a study of T cells in Graves' hyperthyroidism and ophthalmopathy. Amplification of TCR beta CDR3 regions was performed using RNA transcripts as template. Primed by the HTBI set, a first-round RT-PCR was run on the TCR CDR3. TCRdb reprocessed the multiplex PCR reads via MiXCR and lists one record per CDR3 protein. In the table there are hundreds of thousands of distinct CDR3 sequences, about 14% of which are singletons. The material sequenced was blood. These receptors were collected from a man aged 18 to 29 with Graves' ophthalmopathy.

This clonotype has a handful of counts. The rearrangement links TRBV6-6 to TRBJ2-7; 13 bases map to TRBD2. The V segment lost 0 bases and the J segment 3 bases; nucleotides outside the gene matches: 5. CDR3 length: 17 amino acids. Germline values: CDR1 MNHNY, CDR2 SVGAGI (reference sequence). CDR3 nucleotides: TGTGCCAGCAGTTACTCATGGACTAGCGGGAGTTTCTACGAGCAGTACTTC. This translates into CASSYSWTSGSFYEQYF.

This clonotype was picked up many times. The chain joins TRBV27 to TRBJ2-7; D not resolved. Germline V gene lookup returns CDR1 MNHEY and CDR2 SMNVEV (reference sequence). V was shortened by 5 bases and J by 6 bases, with 8 bases between the two germline ends. This CDR3 region has 11 residues. The CDR3 DNA reads TGTGCCAGCAGTCCCCGCCGCGAGCAGTACTTC. Encoded protein: CASSPRREQYF.

The rearrangement joins TRBV12-3 or TRBV12-4 to TRBJ2-5, with 8 positions matching TRBD2. Trimming cost V 5 bases and J 1 base; bases outside gene matches: 3. This CDR3 comprises 14 residues. The CDR3 here is CASSIGLAQETQYF. CDR3 nucleotide sequence: TGTGCCAGCAGTATAGGACTAGCCCAAGAGACCCAGTACTTC.

This clonotype came up many times. The CDR3 nucleotides read TGTGCCAGCAGTTTAATGGGACTAGTAAAAGATACGCAGTATTTT. Amino acids: CASSLMGLVKDTQYF. The rearrangement links TRBV27 to TRBJ2-3, with 8 positions matching TRBD2. This CDR3 is 15 amino acids long. Trimming at V came to 2 bases and at J to 5 bases, leaving 6 bases not matched to a gene. CDR1 and CDR2 from the germline V gene are MNHEY and SMNVEV (reference sequence).

Many counts were recorded for this clonotype. The chain couples TRBV7-6 to TRBJ1-2; D call uncertain. The CDR3 covers 12 residues. Germline V lookup: CDR1 SGHVS, CDR2 FNYEAQ. V was cut by 5 bases and J by 8 bases, with 12 bases left in between. CDR3 residues: CASSANDLGYTF. The CDR3 DNA reads TGTGCCAGCAGCGCAAACGATCTAGGCTACACCTTC. The full variable domain, its missing parts supplied by reference TRBV7-6 and TRBJ1-2, is GAGVSQSPRYKVTKRGQDVALRCDPISGHVSLYWYRQALGQGPEFLTYFNYEAQQDKSGLPNDRFSAERPEGSISTLTIQRTEQRDSAMYRCASSANDLGYTFGSGTRLTVV.

This clonotype was observed many times. The chain is built from TRBV5-1 and TRBJ2-1, with 12 bases matching TRBD2. The V gene's germline CDR1 is SGHRS and CDR2 YFSETQ. The CDR3 sequence is 15 residues long. V was clipped by 3 bases and J by 10 bases; unmatched bases: 8. This chain's CDR3 is CASSYRALAGGEQFF. CDR3 coding DNA: TGCGCCAGCAGCTACCGGGCCCTAGCGGGGGGGGAGCAGTTCTTC.

This clonotype was seen ten or more times. The chain couples TRBV11-3 to TRBJ1-5, with no clear D. Germline values: CDR1 SGHNT, CDR2 YENEEA. This CDR3 contains 14 residues. The ends were cut back, 2 bases at V and 3 bases at J, with 8 bases in the middle. CDR3: CASSLPGNNQPQHF. The CDR3, as DNA: TGTGCCAGCAGCTTACCGGGCAACAATCAGCCCCAGCATTTT.

This clonotype was counted many times. CDR3: CAWGGQLYEQYF. The CDR3 nucleotides are TGTGCCTGGGGGGGGCAGCTCTACGAGCAGTACTTC. The chain joins TRBV30 to TRBJ2-7, with D perhaps matching TRBD1 or TRBD2 (6 bases each). The CDR3 is 12 residues long. Deletions cut 5 bases from V and 3 bases from J, with 11 bases between. Germline CDR1 is GTSNPN and CDR2 is SVGIG (reference sequence).

This clonotype was detected a few times. Here the CDR3 reads CASSLGLVQYEQYF. The CDR3 nucleotides are TGTGCCAGCAGCTTGGGACTAGTCCAATACGAGCAGTACTTC. The rearrangement joins TRBV5-8 to TRBJ2-7; D is possibly TRBD2 (6 bases). The CDR3 runs 14 residues. V shed 0 bases and J shed 4 bases, with 11 bases lying between them. CDR1 SGHTS and CDR2 YDEGEE come from the germline V gene.

This clonotype was seen many times. The junction differs from germline at one of its ends, possibly a read error. The CDR3 DNA reads TGTGCCTGGAGCTACGATGAGCAGTTCTTC. Translation: CAWSYDEQFF. The chain uses TRBV30 and TRBJ2-1; D remains ambiguous. Germline lookup yields CDR1 GTSNPN and CDR2 SVGIG (reference sequence). The CDR3 is 10 amino acids.

This clonotype was found many times. J is TRBJ2-5 and V is TRBV27; D is ambiguous. This CDR3 is built from 16 residues. Trimming left V 6 bases short and J 4 bases short, with 21 bases between. Germline CDR1 reads MNHEY; CDR2 reads SMNVEV (reference sequence). CDR3 region: CASSREMDVPPETQYF. CDR3 coding DNA: TGTGCCAGCAGCCGAGAGATGGATGTGCCCCCAGAGACCCAGTACTTC.

In its sample, this clonotype was seen many times. The rearrangement joins TRBV5-1 to TRBJ1-1; D is undetermined. This CDR3 has 13 amino acids. The V end was cut by 7 bases, the J end by 1 base, with 11 bases between. Germline values: CDR1 SGHRS, CDR2 YFSETQ. For the CDR3, the DNA is TGCGCCAGCGCTGAGGACGGGAACACTGAAGCTTTCTTT. Its translation is CASAEDGNTEAFF.

This clonotype was detected many times. The gene calls are TRBV29-1 and TRBJ2-3; 9 bases match TRBD1. V gave up 6 bases and J gave up 5 bases; unmatched junction bases: 9. The CDR3 contains 14 residues. Germline-derived CDR1 and CDR2 are SQVTM and ANQGSEA. The CDR3, as DNA: TGCAGCGTGTACGGGACAGGGACGTTAGATACGCAGTATTTT. Its translation is CSVYGTGTLDTQYF.

This chain connects TRBV27 to TRBJ2-7; D not resolved. Germline values: CDR1 MNHEY, CDR2 SMNVEV (reference sequence). CDR3 length: 12 amino acids. The V end was cut by 6 bases, the J end by 0 bases, with 6 bases between. Here the CDR3 reads CASRGNSYEQYF. The CDR3 DNA reads as TGTGCCAGCAGGGGGAACTCCTACGAGCAGTACTTC.

This clonotype was seen at least ten times. The rearrangement links TRBV6-5 to TRBJ2-5; no firm D call. The CDR3 contains 13 residues. V was trimmed by 2 bases and J by 4 bases, leaving 8 bases between them. Germline assignment: CDR1 MNHEY and CDR2 SVGAGI. This CDR3 reads CASSYGSAETQYF. CDR3 sequence (DNA): TGTGCCAGCAGTTACGGTTCGGCAGAGACCCAGTACTTC.

This clonotype has more than one count but fewer than ten. V usage is TRBV7-2 and J usage is TRBJ1-3; possibly TRBD1 for D (6 bases). The CDR3 is 16 amino acids. Trimming took off 0 bases at V and 7 bases at J, with 16 bases between the two ends. Looked up from germline, CDR1 is SGHTA and CDR2 is FQGNSA. In nucleotides, the CDR3 is TGTGCCAGCAGCTTAGCCGGAGGGGGGTCTTGGAACACCATATATTTT. It is translated as CASSLAGGGSWNTIYF.

A word on this clonotype: A much larger clone is a single base away; this may be a read error. The chain carries TRBV19 and TRBJ2-7; TRBD2 is a possible D gene (7 bases). Germline CDR1 reads LNHDA; CDR2 reads SQIVND (reference sequence). This CDR3 spans 15 amino acids. CDR3 coding DNA: TGTGCCAGTAGTATTGGGGGGGCTCCCCTTTACGAGCAGTGCTTC. This sequence encodes CASSIGGAPLYEQCF. Combining the CDR3 with reference TRBV19 and TRBJ2-7 gives the whole variable domain DGGITQSPKYLFRKEGQNVTLSCEQNLNHDAMYWYRQDPGQGLRLIYYSQIVNDFQKGDIAEGYSVSREKKESFPLTVTSAQKNPTAFYLCASSIGGAPLYEQCFGPGTRLTVT.

J is TRBJ2-1 and V is TRBV4-1; 7 nucleotides align to TRBD2. V lost 2 bases and J lost 5; bases outside the gene matches: 9. CDR3 length equals 16 residues. Germline CDR1 and CDR2: MGHRA and YSYEKL. CDR3: CASSQRELAIDNEQFF. The CDR3 bases are TGCGCCAGCAGCCAACGGGAACTAGCGATCGACAATGAGCAGTTCTTC.

V is TRBV11-3 and J is TRBJ2-5, with a tentative D call TRBD2 (7 bases). Germline V gene sequence: CDR1 SGHNT, CDR2 YENEEA. V was shortened by 1 base and J by 4 bases, with 16 bases between the two germline ends. The CDR3 covers 16 residues. For the CDR3, the DNA is TGTGCCAGCAGCTTAGTAGGTGGGGGGGCCGGAGAGACCCAGTACTTC. Translated: CASSLVGGGAGETQYF.

This clonotype has at least ten counts. The chain uses TRBV20-1 and TRBJ2-7; D ambiguous. Between the trimmed V and J ends, which lost 3 bases and 3 bases, there was a span of 9 bases. The CDR3 is 12 amino acids. The V gene's germline CDR1 is DFQATT and CDR2 SNEGSKA (reference sequence). The CDR3 loop is CSASPQNYEQYF. CDR3 coding DNA: TGCAGTGCTAGTCCCCAGAACTACGAGCAGTACTTC.

This clonotype was picked up many times. The V and J genes are TRBV5-8 and TRBJ2-7; D not certain. This CDR3 has 14 residues. The V gene's germline CDR1 is SGHTS and CDR2 YDEGEE. V gave up 4 bases and J gave up 3 bases, with 14 bases separating them. The CDR3 sequence: CASSPPGPLYEQYF. In nucleotides, the CDR3 is TGTGCCAGCAGCCCCCCCGGACCCCTCTACGAGCAGTACTTC.

The chain employs TRBV19 and TRBJ1-2; no clear D gene. Germline CDR1 LNHDA, CDR2 SQIVND (reference sequence). V lost 5 bases to trimming and J lost 4 bases, with 11 bases between them. The CDR3 is 13 residues long. The CDR3 DNA sequence: TGTGCCAGTAGTGAACCCCAGCGCTATGGCTACACCTTC. Its translation: CASSEPQRYGYTF.

This clonotype appeared many times. The V and J genes are TRBV20-1 and TRBJ1-2; weak D call: TRBD1 (5 bases). V was trimmed by 6 bases and J by 7 bases, leaving 15 bases between them. CDR3 length: 12 amino acids. The germline V gene has CDR1 DFQATT and CDR2 SNEGSKA (reference sequence). The CDR3 loop reads CSARQRAGGYTF. Written as DNA, the CDR3 is TGCAGTGCCAGACAGAGGGCGGGTGGCTACACCTTC.

As to this clonotype: Compared with germline, one end of the junction differs, possibly owing to a read error. The rearrangement joins TRBV7-9 to TRBJ2-3; D perhaps matches TRBD1 (5 bases). The CDR3 spans 15 residues. Germline CDR1 is SEHNR and CDR2 is FQNEAQ (reference sequence). The CDR3 sequence is CASSYGQYSTNTQYF. CDR3 nucleotide sequence: TGTGCCAGCAGCTACGGACAATATAGCACAAATACGCAGTATTTT.

This clonotype was observed a few times. This chain links TRBV3-1 with TRBJ1-4, with 11 bases aligning to TRBD1. Germline V CDR1 and CDR2: LGHDT, YNNKEL (reference sequence). V shed 3 bases and J 7 bases; nucleotides not matched to a gene: 1. The CDR3 totals 14 residues. The CDR3 DNA reads TGTGCCAGCAGCCAGGACAGGGGGCTTGAAAAACTGTTTTTT. It is translated as CASSQDRGLEKLFF.

The chain recombines TRBV29-1 with TRBJ2-7; 12 bases are a match to TRBD2. Losses at the gene ends were 7 bases for V and 5 bases for J; bases not matched to a gene: 9. The CDR3 spans 14 residues. Germline V gene lookup returns CDR1 SQVTM and CDR2 ANQGSEA. The CDR3 sequence: CSAMTSGRSHEQYF. The CDR3 DNA reads as TGCAGCGCCATGACTAGCGGGAGATCCCACGAGCAGTACTTC.

J is TRBJ2-1 and V is TRBV7-2, with TRBD2 matching 9 bases. The CDR3 contains 16 residues. Trimming at V came to 5 bases and at J to 3 bases, leaving 8 bases not matched to a gene. Germline V CDR1 and CDR2: SGHTA, FQGNSA. CDR3 in amino acids: CASSTSSGVVYNEQFF. In DNA form, the CDR3 reads TGTGCCAGCAGCACCTCTAGCGGGGTGGTCTACAATGAGCAGTTCTTC.

Many counts were recorded for this clonotype. In nucleotides, the CDR3 is TGCAGCGTTGAATTTGTCAGCCAAGAGACCCAGTACTTC. Encoded protein: CSVEFVSQETQYF. The gene calls are TRBV29-1 and TRBJ2-5; D is unclear. There are 13 residues in the CDR3. CDR1 is SQVTM and CDR2 is ANQGSEA in the germline V gene. The V and J ends lost 2 bases and 1 base respectively, with 8 bases between them.

This clonotype was detected a few times. The chain employs TRBV24-1 and TRBJ1-6; maybe TRBD1 (5 bases). Per the germline V gene, CDR1 is KGHDR and CDR2 is SFDVKD. This CDR3 contains 11 residues. The V end lost 7 bases, the J end lost 8 bases, and 5 bases lay between the germline ends. The CDR3, as DNA: TGTGCCACCAGGGGGGATTCACCCCTCCACTTT. Its translation is CATRGDSPLHF.

This clonotype came up a few times. The chain is built from TRBV5-1 and TRBJ1-6, with D possibly TRBD1 on 6 matching bases. Germline V lookup: CDR1 SGHRS, CDR2 YFSETQ. The CDR3 covers 16 residues. V lost 0 bases to trimming and J lost 10 bases, with 17 bases between them. DNA for the CDR3: TGCGCCAGCAGCTTGGAGGGCCCGGGGGCCCTATCACCCCTCCACTTT. This gives the protein CASSLEGPGALSPLHF.

This clonotype showed up many times. The chain recombines TRBV20-1 with TRBJ2-7; D is unresolved. Germline V gene data show CDR1 as DFQATT and CDR2 as SNEGSKA (reference sequence). Trimming removed 5 bases from V and 0 bases from J, with 11 bases in between. The CDR3 totals 13 residues. The CDR3, as DNA: TGCAGTGCTGCGTCACGGTCCTCCTACGAGCAGTACTTC. Protein: CSAASRSSYEQYF.